Sequencing of this T cell receptor (beta chain) was carried out in a study of blood T cell repertoires in COVID-19. Study background: Specimens from acute and convalescent COVID-19 originated in the United States, Italy and Spain.

The germline V gene has CDR1 SNHLY and CDR2 FYNNEI. V lost 5 bases and J lost 3; bases outside the gene matches: 18. The CDR3 totals 19 residues. Libraries were prepared by immunoSEQ multiplex PCR; TCRdb keeps only in-frame clonotypes and omits some of them. The table shows 60,000 or so clones, with 80% to 85% occurring only once. This clone appeared a few times. This receptor was obtained from an elderly woman with acute or convalescent COVID-19. The specimen was peripheral blood. The chain carries TRBV2 and TRBJ2-5; 10 bases are shared with TRBD1. CDR3 sequence (DNA): TGTGCCAGCAGTACCTCGACAGGGGGCAGGCCATCACCAAAAGAGACCCAGTACTTC. It specifies CASSTSTGGRPSPKETQYF.